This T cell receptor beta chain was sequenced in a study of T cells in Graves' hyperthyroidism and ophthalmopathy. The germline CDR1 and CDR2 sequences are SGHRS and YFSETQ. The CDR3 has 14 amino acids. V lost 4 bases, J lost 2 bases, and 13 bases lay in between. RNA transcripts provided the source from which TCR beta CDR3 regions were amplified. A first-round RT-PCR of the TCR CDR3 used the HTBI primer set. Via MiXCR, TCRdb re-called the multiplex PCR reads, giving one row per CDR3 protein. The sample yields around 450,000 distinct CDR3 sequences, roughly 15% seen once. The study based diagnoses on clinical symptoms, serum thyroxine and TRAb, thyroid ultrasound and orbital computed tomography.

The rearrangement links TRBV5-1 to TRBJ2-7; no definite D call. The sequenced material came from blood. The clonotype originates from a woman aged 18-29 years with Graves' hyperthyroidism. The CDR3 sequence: CASSPDWVTYEQYF. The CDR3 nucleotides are TGCGCCAGCAGCCCCGACTGGGTTACCTACGAGCAGTACTTC.